Listed here are 7 T cell receptor beta chains from one sample, sequenced in a study of T cells after yellow fever vaccination. TCRdb redid the calling of the 5' RACE reads with MiXCR, one entry per CDR3 protein. The sample consists of 150,000 to 200,000 distinct CDR3 sequences, approximately 10% of them appearing once. Here the sequenced sample was CD8+ T cells sorted from PBMCs, taken 15 days after the yellow fever booster vaccination. These receptors were taken from a man aged 18 to 35 who received the YFV17D yellow fever vaccine.

The genes are TRBV27 and TRBJ1-1, with 10 positions matching TRBD1. CDR1 MNHEY and CDR2 SMNVEV come from the germline V gene (reference sequence). This CDR3 has 18 amino acids. The trim removed 0 bases at V and 1 base at J, leaving 8 bases unmatched. In DNA, the CDR3 is TGTGCCAGCAGTTTATCGTTGGGAGGGACAGGGGCGAACACTGAAGCTTTCTTT. Amino acid sequence: CASSLSLGGTGANTEAFF.

This clonotype has only a few counts. This chain connects TRBV15 to TRBJ1-1; D gene uncertain. The V end was cut by 5 bases, the J end by 6 bases, with 10 bases between. This CDR3 contains 12 residues. Germline V gives CDR1 LNHNV, CDR2 YYDKDF (reference sequence). The DNA of the CDR3 is TGTGCCACCAGCTTTGAGGGTTCTGAAGCTTTCTTT. It yields the protein CATSFEGSEAFF.

This clonotype was recorded at least ten times. The chain employs TRBV5-1 and TRBJ1-2; TRBD1 might be the D (5 bases). The CDR3 has 13 residues. Germline-derived CDR1 and CDR2 are SGHRS and YFSETQ. Trimming took off 0 bases at V and 3 bases at J, with 6 bases between the two ends. The CDR3 region is CASSLGGDYGYTF. The CDR3 nucleotides read TGCGCCAGCAGCTTGGGAGGGGACTATGGCTACACCTTC.

This CDR3 is CAVHRPDTGELFF. In DNA, the CDR3 is TGTGCCGTCCATAGGCCGGACACCGGGGAGCTGTTTTTT. This chain uses TRBV13 with TRBJ2-2; D is undetermined. Trimming cost V 11 bases and J 3 bases, with 13 bases left between them. Germline V gene sequence: CDR1 PRHDT, CDR2 FYEKMQ (reference sequence). This CDR3 is 13 amino acids long.

A few counts support this clonotype. The rearrangement uses TRBV9 and TRBJ2-2, with 8 bases matching TRBD2. The germline gives CDR1 SGDLS, CDR2 YYNGEE. The CDR3 has 16 amino acids. Losses at the gene ends were 0 bases for V and 4 bases for J; bases not matched to a gene: 5. This CDR3 is CASSVDGGAGTGELFF. In DNA form, the CDR3 reads TGTGCCAGCAGCGTAGACGGGGGGGCCGGCACCGGGGAGCTGTTTTTT.

This clonotype was seen only a few times. The J gene is TRBJ1-1, the V gene TRBV29-1; tentatively, D is TRBD1 (5 bases). Trimming pared 6 bases from V and 0 bases from J, leaving 20 bases between. This CDR3 is built from 16 residues. CDR1 is SQVTM, CDR2 ANQGSEA, per germline. The CDR3 bases are TGCAGCGTGCAGGGCTCGCTCACAGACATGAACACTGAAGCTTTCTTT. This sequence encodes CSVQGSLTDMNTEAFF.

This clonotype was counted at least ten times. The chain carries TRBV4-3 and TRBJ1-4; perhaps TRBD1 as D (5 bases). V lost 0 bases and J lost 6, with 11 bases in between. The CDR3 is 15 residues long. The germline gives CDR1 LGHNA, CDR2 YSLEER. CDR3 sequence (DNA): TGCGCCAGCAGCCAAGAGAGGGGAGGTTATGAAAAACTGTTTTTT. Amino acid sequence: CASSQERGGYEKLFF.